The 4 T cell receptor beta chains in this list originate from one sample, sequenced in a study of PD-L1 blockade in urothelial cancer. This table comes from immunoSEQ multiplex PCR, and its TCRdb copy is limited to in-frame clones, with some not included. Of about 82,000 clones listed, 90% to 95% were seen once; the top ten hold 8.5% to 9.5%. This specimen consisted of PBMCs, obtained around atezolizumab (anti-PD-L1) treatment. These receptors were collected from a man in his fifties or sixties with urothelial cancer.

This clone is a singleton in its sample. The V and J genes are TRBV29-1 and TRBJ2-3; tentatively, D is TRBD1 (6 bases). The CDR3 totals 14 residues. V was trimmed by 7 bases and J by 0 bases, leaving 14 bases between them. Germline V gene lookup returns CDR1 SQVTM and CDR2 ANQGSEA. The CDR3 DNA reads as TGCAGCGGAAACCGCGGACAGAGCACAGATACGCAGTATTTT. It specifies CSGNRGQSTDTQYF.

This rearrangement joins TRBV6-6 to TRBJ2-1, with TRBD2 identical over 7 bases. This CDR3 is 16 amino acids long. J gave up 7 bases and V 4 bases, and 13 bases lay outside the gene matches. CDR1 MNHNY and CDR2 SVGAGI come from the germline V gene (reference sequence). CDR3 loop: CASSSYGLGGENEQFF. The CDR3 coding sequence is TGTGCCAGCAGTTCGTATGGCCTTGGGGGGGAGAATGAGCAGTTCTTC.

CDR3 nucleotide sequence: TGTGCCAGCAGTGAACATCAGGGCACAGATACGCAGTATTTT. Protein: CASSEHQGTDTQYF. The chain recombines TRBV6-1 with TRBJ2-3; D gene ambiguous. Germline V lookup: CDR1 MNHNS, CDR2 SASEGT. V shed 2 bases and J shed 1 base, with 7 bases lying between them. The CDR3 is 14 residues long.

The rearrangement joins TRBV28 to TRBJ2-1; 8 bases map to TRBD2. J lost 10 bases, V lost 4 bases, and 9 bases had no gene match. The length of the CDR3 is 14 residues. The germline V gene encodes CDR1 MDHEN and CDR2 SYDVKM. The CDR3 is CASSSGGPSYEQFF. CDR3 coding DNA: TGTGCCAGCAGTTCGGGGGGGCCATCGTACGAGCAGTTCTTC.